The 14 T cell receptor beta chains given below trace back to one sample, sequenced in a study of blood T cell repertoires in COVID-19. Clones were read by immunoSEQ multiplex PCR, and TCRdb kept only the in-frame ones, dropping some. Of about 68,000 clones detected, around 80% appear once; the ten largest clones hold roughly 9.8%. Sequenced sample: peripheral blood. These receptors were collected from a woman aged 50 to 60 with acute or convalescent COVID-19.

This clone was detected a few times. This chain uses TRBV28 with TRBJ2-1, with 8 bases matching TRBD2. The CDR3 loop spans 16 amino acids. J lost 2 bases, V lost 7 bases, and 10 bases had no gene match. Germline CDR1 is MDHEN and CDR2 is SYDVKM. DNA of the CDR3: TGTGCCAGCAACCTCTCCGGGACTAGTGCCTACAATGAGCAGTTCTTC. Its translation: CASNLSGTSAYNEQFF.

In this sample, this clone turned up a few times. This chain's CDR3 is CASSPRQGSGYTF. CDR3 bases: TGTGCCAGCAGTCCAAGACAGGGCAGCGGCTACACCTTC. The chain is built from TRBV28 and TRBJ1-2, with 7 bases that match TRBD1. V trimming: 5 bases; J trimming: 8 bases; junction bases outside the gene matches: 8. This CDR3 region has 13 residues. Germline CDR1 and CDR2: MDHEN and SYDVKM.

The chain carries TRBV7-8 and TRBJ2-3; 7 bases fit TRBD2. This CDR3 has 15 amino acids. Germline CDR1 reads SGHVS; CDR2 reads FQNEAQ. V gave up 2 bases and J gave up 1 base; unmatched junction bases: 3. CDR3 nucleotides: TGTGCCAGCAGCTTACTTGCGGGGGGCACAGATACGCAGTATTTT. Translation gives CASSLLAGGTDTQYF.

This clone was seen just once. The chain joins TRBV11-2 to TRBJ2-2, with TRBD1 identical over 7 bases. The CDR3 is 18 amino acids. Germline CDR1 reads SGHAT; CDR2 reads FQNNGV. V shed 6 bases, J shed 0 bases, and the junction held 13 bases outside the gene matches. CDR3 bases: TGTGCCAGCAGATCGATTTCAACAGGGGACCCGAACACCGGGGAGCTGTTTTTT. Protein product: CASRSISTGDPNTGELFF.

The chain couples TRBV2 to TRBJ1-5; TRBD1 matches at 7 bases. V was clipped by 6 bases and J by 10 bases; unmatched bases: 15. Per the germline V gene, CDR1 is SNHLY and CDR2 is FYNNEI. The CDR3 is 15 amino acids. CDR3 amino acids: CASSRLTGSKDPQHF. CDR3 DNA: TGTGCCAGCAGCCGCCTGACAGGGAGCAAGGATCCCCAGCATTTT.

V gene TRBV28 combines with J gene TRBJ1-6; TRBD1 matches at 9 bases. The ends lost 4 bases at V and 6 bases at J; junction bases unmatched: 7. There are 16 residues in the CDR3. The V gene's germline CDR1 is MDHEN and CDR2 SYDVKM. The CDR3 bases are TGTGCCAGCAGTTCCGGGACAGGGATGGGTAATTCACCCCTCCACTTT. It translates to CASSSGTGMGNSPLHF.

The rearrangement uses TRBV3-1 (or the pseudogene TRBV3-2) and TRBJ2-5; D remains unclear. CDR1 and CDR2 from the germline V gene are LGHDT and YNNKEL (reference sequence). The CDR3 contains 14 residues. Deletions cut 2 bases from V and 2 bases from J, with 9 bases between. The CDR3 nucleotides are TGTGCCAGCAGCCAATTGACGGGTCAAGAGACCCAGTACTTC. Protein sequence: CASSQLTGQETQYF.

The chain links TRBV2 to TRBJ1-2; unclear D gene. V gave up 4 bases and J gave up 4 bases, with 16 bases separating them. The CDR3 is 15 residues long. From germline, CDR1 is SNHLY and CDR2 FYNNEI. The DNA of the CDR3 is TGTGCCAGCAGTGTTGGGCTCTCCATGGGCTATGGCTACACCTTC. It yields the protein CASSVGLSMGYGYTF.

DNA for the CDR3: TGTGCCAGCAGTCGGGCAGGGGTCCAAGCTAACTATGGCTACACCTTC. The encoded protein is CASSRAGVQANYGYTF. The chain combines TRBV7-9 with TRBJ1-2; perhaps TRBD1 as D (6 bases). The CDR3 is 16 amino acids. V was pared by 6 bases and J by 0 bases, with 17 bases between. Germline assignment: CDR1 SEHNR and CDR2 FQNEAQ (reference sequence).

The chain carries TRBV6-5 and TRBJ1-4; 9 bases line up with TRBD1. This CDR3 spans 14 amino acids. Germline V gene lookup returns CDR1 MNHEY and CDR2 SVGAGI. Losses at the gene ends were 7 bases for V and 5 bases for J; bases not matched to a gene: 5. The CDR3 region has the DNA TGTGCCAGCAATCGACAGGGGGGAAATGAAAAACTGTTTTTT. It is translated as CASNRQGGNEKLFF.

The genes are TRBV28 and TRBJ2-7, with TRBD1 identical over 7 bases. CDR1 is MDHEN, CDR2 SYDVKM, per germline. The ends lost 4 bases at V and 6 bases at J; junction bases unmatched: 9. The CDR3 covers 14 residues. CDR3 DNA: TGTGCCAGCAGTTCGACAGGGACCCTGAGCGAGCAGTACTTC. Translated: CASSSTGTLSEQYF.

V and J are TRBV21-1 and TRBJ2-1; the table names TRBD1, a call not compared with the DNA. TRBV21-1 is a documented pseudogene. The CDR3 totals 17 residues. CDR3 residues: CASSKVLRDSFYNEQFF. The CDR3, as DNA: TGTGCCAGCAGCAAAGTCCTCCGGGACAGCTTTTACAATGAGCAGTTCTTC.

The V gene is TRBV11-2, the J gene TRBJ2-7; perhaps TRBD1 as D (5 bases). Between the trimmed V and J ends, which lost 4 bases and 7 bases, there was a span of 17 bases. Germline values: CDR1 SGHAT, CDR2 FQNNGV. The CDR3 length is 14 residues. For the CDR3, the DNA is TGTGCCAGCAGCTCCAGCAAGGGGTCTAGGGAGCAGTACTTC. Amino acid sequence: CASSSSKGSREQYF.

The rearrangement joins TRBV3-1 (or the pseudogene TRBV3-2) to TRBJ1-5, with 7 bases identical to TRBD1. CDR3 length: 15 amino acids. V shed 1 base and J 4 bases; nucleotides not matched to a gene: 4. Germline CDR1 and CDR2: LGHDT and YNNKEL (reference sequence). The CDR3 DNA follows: TGTGCCAGCAGCCAAGTAGCAGGGGGGAATCAGCCCCAGCATTTT. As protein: CASSQVAGGNQPQHF.